Below are 24 T cell receptor beta chains sequenced from a single sample in a study of metastatic and nonmetastatic thyroid tumors (dated by TCRdb to the early 2020s). Library generation was performed with PCR. Sequenced on an Illumina HiSeq 4000. TCRdb reanalyzed the raw reads on its own, using fastp at Q25 for trimming and MiXCR for clone calling, and kept in-frame beta chains. For this sample there are roughly 30,000 clones; about 32% appear just once. Together, the top ten hold 32% of the sample. Before undergoing thyroid surgery, none of the patients had been given any kind of treatment. The sample consisted of blood. These TCRs come from a female donor with papillary thyroid cancer or a benign thyroid nodule (not recorded which). Some clones in this sample may be carry-over from other donors' samples.

The chain combines TRBV20-1 with TRBJ2-7, with 7 bases that match TRBD1. The ends lost 3 bases at V and 6 bases at J; junction bases unmatched: 5. Germline-derived CDR1 and CDR2 are DFQATT and SNEGSKA (reference sequence). The CDR3 has 12 amino acids. The CDR3 sequence: CSARTGSSEQYF. The DNA for the CDR3 is TGCAGTGCTAGGACAGGGAGTAGCGAGCAGTACTTC.

This clone was counted at least ten times. The rearrangement uses TRBV6-1 and TRBJ1-5; 9 bases line up with TRBD1. Germline CDR1 MNHNS, CDR2 SASEGT. The CDR3 runs to 15 residues. J gave up 6 bases and V 6 bases, and 9 bases lay outside the gene matches. This CDR3 is CASRPDTGGSQPQHF. In DNA form, the CDR3 reads TGTGCCAGCAGGCCCGACACAGGGGGCAGTCAGCCCCAGCATTTT.

This clone was counted at least ten times. The chain joins TRBV20-1 to TRBJ2-3, with D uncertain. Deletions cut 2 bases from V and 4 bases from J, with 7 bases between. The CDR3 sequence is 12 residues long. Germline CDR1 is DFQATT and CDR2 is SNEGSKA (reference sequence). For the CDR3, the DNA is TGCAGTGCTAGACTTTCCCCAGATACGCAGTATTTT. Amino acid sequence: CSARLSPDTQYF.

This sequence joins TRBV20-1 and TRBJ1-1; D uncertain. V lost 4 bases and J lost 11, with 20 bases in between. The length of the CDR3 is 13 residues. Germline V gene data show CDR1 as DFQATT and CDR2 as SNEGSKA (reference sequence). CDR3 region: CSATPMMNTEAFF. The CDR3 nucleotides are TGCAGTGCTACACCGATGATGAACACGGAGGCTTTCTTT.

This chain uses TRBV19 with TRBJ2-1, with 7 bases identical to TRBD1. The CDR3 loop spans 15 amino acids. V lost 4 bases and J lost 8; bases outside the gene matches: 11. Germline loops: CDR1 LNHDA, CDR2 SQIVND (reference sequence). In DNA form, the CDR3 reads TGTGCCAGTAGTAACCCCGGGACAGTATCGCATGAGCAGTTCTTC. As protein: CASSNPGTVSHEQFF. Full variable domain (rest looked up from reference TRBV19 and TRBJ2-1): DGGITQSPKYLFRKEGQNVTLSCEQNLNHDAMYWYRQDPGQGLRLIYYSQIVNDFQKGDIAEGYSVSREKKESFPLTVTSAQKNPTAFYLCASSNPGTVSHEQFFGPGTRLTVL.

This sequence joins TRBV12-3 or TRBV12-4 and TRBJ1-2, with D possibly being TRBD1 (6 bases). CDR3 size: 20 residues. V was pared by 3 bases and J by 1 base, with 27 bases between. The CDR3 is CASSFHPLQQRQVHNYGYTF. In DNA form, the CDR3 reads TGTGCCAGCAGTTTCCACCCGTTGCAGCAACGACAGGTTCATAACTATGGCTACACCTTC.

This sequence joins TRBV6-1 and TRBJ2-7, with D possibly being TRBD1 (6 bases). CDR1 is MNHNS, CDR2 SASEGT, per germline. Trimming left V 2 bases short and J 4 bases short, with 12 bases between. This CDR3 is built from 14 residues. The chain's CDR3 is CASSERWTVYEQYF. CDR3 in DNA: TGTGCCAGCAGTGAAAGGTGGACAGTTTACGAGCAGTACTTC.

In the case of this clone: A read error may produce the germline difference seen at one junction end. The rearrangement joins TRBV20-1 to TRBJ2-7; D gene unclear. The CDR3 runs to 15 residues. Looked up from germline, CDR1 is DFQATT and CDR2 is SNEGSKA (reference sequence). CDR3: CSSRSPRTADYEQYF. The CDR3 DNA sequence: TGCAGTTCTAGATCCCCCCGGACCGCCGACTACGAGCAGTACTTC.

J is TRBJ1-2 and V is TRBV4-1; 7 bases match TRBD1. Trimming removed 6 bases from V and 6 bases from J; junction bases left unmatched: 7. The germline gives CDR1 MGHRA, CDR2 YSYEKL. The CDR3 length is 13 residues. CDR3 protein: CASSRTGDNGYTF. In DNA form, the CDR3 reads TGCGCCAGCAGTCGAACAGGGGACAATGGCTACACCTTC.

Comment on this clone: At one of its ends the junction is not consistent with the germline gene, which may arise from a read error. This chain uses TRBV6-5 with TRBJ1-2, with D uncertain. CDR1 MNHEY and CDR2 SVGAGI come from the germline V gene. The CDR3 runs 12 residues. The CDR3 region is CASVQANSGYTF. The CDR3 DNA follows: TGTGCCAGCGTTCAAGCTAACTCTGGCTACACCTTC.

This clone was counted at least ten times. The chain couples TRBV18 to TRBJ2-1; possible D gene TRBD2, 5 bases. The CDR3 runs to 18 residues. CDR1 is KGHSH and CDR2 is LQKENI in the germline V gene. Trimming cost V 3 bases and J 1 base, with 19 bases left between them. The CDR3 sequence: CASSPLQIRGSSYNEQFF. As DNA, the CDR3 is TGTGCCAGCTCACCCCTGCAGATACGGGGAAGTTCCTACAATGAGCAGTTCTTC.

This chain links TRBV30 with TRBJ2-3, with 10 bases fitting TRBD1. The CDR3 loop spans 16 amino acids. V was clipped by 3 bases and J by 12 bases; unmatched bases: 18. Germline V lookup: CDR1 GTSNPN, CDR2 SVGIG (reference sequence). The CDR3 DNA reads TGTGCCTGGAGCGAGACAGGGGGCGGGCGGAGTCATGCCCAGTATTTT. Protein product: CAWSETGGGRSHAQYF.

This clone was recorded at least ten times. The J gene is TRBJ2-7, the V gene TRBV7-2; TRBD1 agrees at 7 bases. This CDR3 has 13 amino acids. CDR1 is SGHTA and CDR2 is FQGNSA in the germline V gene. With 5 bases clipped from V and 7 bases from J, the junction kept 8 bases outside the gene matches. The CDR3 bases are TGTGCCAGCAGCACCGACAGGGTGGGGGAGCAGTACTTC. It is translated as CASSTDRVGEQYF.

This clone was found many times. This sequence joins TRBV5-1 and TRBJ2-1; D is unresolved. The V gene's germline CDR1 is SGHRS and CDR2 YFSETQ. V dropped 6 bases and J dropped 6 bases, with 16 bases sitting between them. The CDR3 has 14 amino acids. The CDR3 loop is CASMRGLASNEQFF. The CDR3 bases are TGCGCCAGCATGAGAGGCCTGGCCTCCAATGAGCAGTTCTTC.

To note about this clone: One end of the junction varies from germline; a read error may be responsible. The V call is TRBV27, the J call TRBJ1-1; weak D call: TRBD1 (5 bases). Germline V gives CDR1 MNHEY, CDR2 SMNVEV (reference sequence). The CDR3 covers 13 residues. The CDR3 region is CASLGVAWTEALF. CDR3 in DNA: TGTGCCAGCCTAGGGGTGGCTTGGACTGAAGCTTTATTT.

CDR3 residues: CASSIPGLAGAPETQYF. Here the CDR3 DNA reads TGTGCCAGTAGTATACCCGGACTAGCGGGAGCACCTGAGACCCAGTACTTC. The chain employs TRBV19 and TRBJ2-5; 13 bases are a match to TRBD2. Per germline, CDR1 LNHDA and CDR2 SQIVND (reference sequence). The CDR3 covers 17 residues. Trimming removed 2 bases from V and 5 bases from J; junction bases left unmatched: 8.

This clone was counted a few times. The junction does not match germline at one end; this may be a read error. The rearrangement uses TRBV6-1 and TRBJ1-4; the match to TRBD1 covers 10 bases. From germline, CDR1 is MNHNS and CDR2 SASEGT. The CDR3 runs to 14 residues. This chain's CDR3 is CASGQGGTNEKLFF. The CDR3 bases are TGTGCCAGCGGACAGGGGGGCACTAATGAAAAACTTTTTTTT.

The sample holds a few counts of this clone. This sequence joins TRBV6-1 and TRBJ2-2; no clear D gene. Germline values: CDR1 MNHNS, CDR2 SASEGT. CDR3 size: 13 residues. Deletions cut 6 bases from V and 4 bases from J, with 9 bases between. CDR3 nucleotide sequence: TGTGCCAGCAGGACCCAACTCACCGGGGAGCTGTTTTTT. Translated: CASRTQLTGELFF.

This clone was counted many times. V gene TRBV20-1 combines with J gene TRBJ2-2, with a tentative D call TRBD1 (6 bases). Germline loops: CDR1 DFQATT, CDR2 SNEGSKA (reference sequence). The CDR3 runs 14 residues. Trimming removed 0 bases at V and 3 bases at J, with 8 bases between. CDR3 sequence reads: CSAREQGDTGELFF. The CDR3 coding sequence is TGCAGTGCTAGAGAACAGGGAGACACCGGGGAGCTGTTTTTT.

Comments on this clone: One end of the junction does not line up with germline, which may come from a read error. V usage is TRBV7-2 and J usage is TRBJ2-7, with 7 nucleotides matching TRBD1. The CDR3 sequence is 13 residues long. CDR1 is SGHTA, CDR2 FQGNSA, per germline. In nucleotides, the CDR3 is TGTGCCTGCAGCTTACAGGGGCGCTACGAGCTGTACTTC. It encodes CACSLQGRYELYF.

This clone is a singleton in its sample. The rearrangement links TRBV11-2 to TRBJ2-2; possibly TRBD2 for D (6 bases). Trimming took 6 bases from V and 2 from J, leaving 16 bases between them. The CDR3 totals 16 residues. Per germline, CDR1 SGHAT and CDR2 FQNNGV. The CDR3 is CASRPRGAHNTGELFF. The CDR3 DNA reads as TGTGCCAGCAGGCCGCGGGGAGCCCATAACACCGGGGAGCTGTTTTTT. The whole variable domain, filled in from reference TRBV11-2 and TRBJ2-2, reads EAGVAQSPRYKIIEKRQSVAFWCNPISGHATLYWYQQILGQGPKLLIQFQNNGVVDDSQLPKDRFSAERLKGVDSTLKIQPAKLEDSAVYLCASRPRGAHNTGELFFGEGSRLTVL.

This clone came up many times. This chain connects TRBV30 to TRBJ1-1, with D hard to call. The CDR3 sequence is 16 residues long. V was clipped by 2 bases and J by 0 bases, with 16 bases between them. Germline CDR1 GTSNPN, CDR2 SVGIG (reference sequence). The CDR3 spells CAWSPLQTTLNTEAFF. CDR3 bases: TGTGCCTGGAGTCCCCTACAGACGACGTTGAACACTGAAGCTTTCTTT.

This clone came up many times. A much larger clonotype is one base distant, so this may be a read error. The CDR3 sequence is CAGSGTSGSLNEQFF. The CDR3 nucleotides read TGTGCCGGCAGTGGGACTAGCGGGAGTCTCAATGAGCAGTTCTTC. J is TRBJ2-1 and V is TRBV6-1, with TRBD2 matching 14 bases. The length of the CDR3 is 15 residues. Germline CDR1 is MNHNS and CDR2 is SASEGT.

Turning to this clone: The sample holds other DNA sequences that translate to the same CDR3. The J gene is TRBJ2-7, the V gene TRBV11-2, with D perhaps TRBD2 (6 bases). The CDR3 has 18 residues. V was pared by 1 base and J by 7 bases, with 26 bases between. Per the germline V gene, CDR1 is SGHAT and CDR2 is FQNNGV. The CDR3 coding sequence is TGTGCCAGCAGCTTAGGTGGGGGTAGCGGCAGGGCCTCATGTGAGCAGTACTTC. It translates to CASSLGGGSGRASCEQYF.